Sequencing of this T cell receptor (beta chain) was carried out in a study of T cells after yellow fever vaccination. J lost 1 base, V lost 3 bases, and 10 bases had no gene match. CDR1 is SGHKS, CDR2 YYEKEE, per germline (reference sequence). CDR3 size: 16 residues. A 5'RACE template-switching step, the method used to make TCR cDNA, added a universal primer site and UMIs. TCRdb re-analysed the 5' RACE reads in MiXCR, keeping a single row per CDR3 protein. The data contain 200,000 to 300,000 distinct CDR3 sequences, 10% to 15% of them singletons. The rearrangement joins TRBV5-5 to TRBJ2-7; 7 nucleotides line up with TRBD1. The TCR originated in a man in his thirties or forties who received the YFV17D yellow fever vaccine. This material consisted of CD4+ T cells sorted from PBMCs, taken 45 days after the yellow fever booster vaccination. CDR3 DNA sequence: TGTGCCAGCAGCTATACCCACGGGACAGTGTCCTACGAGCAGTACTTC. Protein product: CASSYTHGTVSYEQYF.